This section outlines one T cell receptor beta chain sequence together with its context. This record belongs to a study of blood T cell repertoires in COVID-19. Study-level background: There were acute and convalescent COVID-19 samples, and they came from the United States, Italy and Spain.

Here immunoSEQ multiplex PCR was the method, and the copy in TCRdb shows in-frame clones only, minus some. The sample lists about 200,000 clones, approximately 82% occurring once. Germline V lookup: CDR1 LNHDA, CDR2 SQIVND (reference sequence). The CDR3 sequence is 14 residues long. V lost 3 bases to trimming and J lost 1 base, with 10 bases between them. Participant reports of clinical history set cohort assignment. Donors of Cohort 3 who recovered were those that had two negative PCRs, clearance, or symptom resolution. The sequence derives from a man between 35 and 55 years old who had recovered from COVID-19. The chain links TRBV19 to TRBJ2-7; possible D gene TRBD2, 6 bases. Specimen: PBMCs or T cells enriched from blood (not recorded which). The CDR3 loop reads CASSIGGASYEQYF. The CDR3 DNA sequence: TGTGCCAGTAGTATTGGCGGGGCGTCCTACGAGCAGTACTTC.